This T cell receptor beta chain was recovered during a study of OX40 agonist ivuxolimab in advanced cancers. Study information: Head and neck, renal cell, melanoma or hepatocellular carcinoma were the cancers that dose-escalation patients had.

The V and J ends lost 2 bases and 2 bases respectively, with 5 bases between them. Germline CDR1 is MGHRA and CDR2 is YSYEKL. The CDR3 length is 13 residues. Profiled with immunoSEQ multiplex PCR; TCRdb holds only in-frame clones, not every one. Among 65,000 to 90,000 clones listed, 88% were seen once. The chain couples TRBV4-1 to TRBJ2-3, with no clear D. This receptor was taken from an adult with an advanced solid tumor such as melanoma, head and neck, liver or kidney cancer. The sequencing here drew on CD4+ or CD8+ T cells sorted from blood, taken in a trial of the OX40 agonist ivuxolimab. The CDR3 DNA reads as TGCGCCAGCAGCCAATTAGTCACAGATACGCAGTATTTT. This encodes CASSQLVTDTQYF.